This T cell receptor beta chain was captured by sequencing in a study of blood T cell repertoires in COVID-19. Study details: The United States, Italy and Spain supplied acute and convalescent COVID-19 samples. In each case, the material was cDNA or gDNA derived from T cells, B-cell-depleted T cells, or PBMCs.

Under the authors' procedure: Reference gene primer amplification gave estimated nucleated cell counts. Produced via immunoSEQ multiplex PCR; TCRdb's table is partial and in-frame only. Clonal size and the V and J genes are those of that table, whereas D and trimming came from the DNA. In the table there are roughly 150,000 clones, around 80% of which are singletons. Sequences were obtained from peripheral blood. This sequence was found in a man in his fifties or sixties with acute or convalescent COVID-19.

The CDR3 reads CASRRDRGYEQYF. CDR3 coding DNA: TGTGCCAGCCGCCGGGACAGGGGCTACGAGCAGTACTTC. This rearrangement joins TRBV19 to TRBJ2-7; 10 bases are shared with TRBD1. The V segment lost 9 bases and the J segment 3 bases; nucleotides outside the gene matches: 5. The CDR3 contains 13 residues. CDR1 is LNHDA and CDR2 is SQIVND in the germline V gene (reference sequence).